The 14 T cell receptor beta chains listed next were all sequenced from one sample in a study of cytomegalovirus exposure and HLA in healthy donors. The PCR employed 60 Vbeta primers together with 13 Jbeta primers. The repertoire was sequenced with immunoSEQ multiplex PCR; TCRdb's copy has only in-frame clones and lacks some. The sample records around 180,000 clones, 84% being singletons. Sequenced input: PBMCs. Source of these receptors: a girl aged 5-17 years in good health and CMV-seropositive.

V and J are TRBV5-4 and TRBJ1-1, with D hard to call. Trimming cost V 2 bases and J 4 bases, with 9 bases left between them. The CDR3 runs to 13 residues. Germline V CDR1 and CDR2: SGHNT, YYREEE (reference sequence). The CDR3 protein is CASSFQLSTEAFF. CDR3 bases: TGTGCCAGCAGCTTTCAACTATCCACTGAAGCTTTCTTT.

The chain recombines TRBV5-1 with TRBJ1-1; 11 bases are shared with TRBD1. V trimming: 0 bases; J trimming: 4 bases; junction bases outside the gene matches: 2. The germline CDR1 and CDR2 sequences are SGHRS and YFSETQ. This CDR3 region has 15 residues. CDR3 sequence: CASSLGGTGGTEAFF. For the CDR3, the DNA is TGCGCCAGCAGCTTGGGGGGGACAGGGGGCACTGAAGCTTTCTTT.

V and J are TRBV4-2 and TRBJ1-4; no reliable D call. The CDR3 is 14 amino acids. Germline V CDR1 and CDR2: LGHNA, YNFKEQ. V gave up 4 bases and J gave up 4 bases, with 10 bases separating them. CDR3 amino acids: CASSPPRFNEKLFF. The CDR3 DNA is TGTGCCAGCAGCCCGCCCCGGTTTAATGAAAAACTGTTTTTT.

The chain joins TRBV19 to TRBJ1-2; 7 bases line up with TRBD1. Per the germline V gene, CDR1 is LNHDA and CDR2 is SQIVND (reference sequence). This CDR3 comprises 15 residues. With V trimmed by 6 bases and J by 4 bases, 11 bases remained unmatched. The CDR3 DNA reads as TGTGCCAGTAGCAATAAAACGACAGGGTTCTATGGCTACACCTTC. It yields the protein CASSNKTTGFYGYTF.

In this sample, this clone turned up once. This chain connects TRBV19 to TRBJ2-7; D is possibly TRBD1 (6 bases). The V and J ends lost 5 bases and 0 bases respectively, with 14 bases between them. The CDR3 length is 15 residues. The germline CDR1 and CDR2 sequences are LNHDA and SQIVND (reference sequence). CDR3 coding DNA: TGTGCCAGTAGTCGGGCCCCGGACAGCTCCTACGAGCAGTACTTC. Encoded protein: CASSRAPDSSYEQYF. The complete variable domain, with remaining parts taken from reference TRBV19 and TRBJ2-7, reads DGGITQSPKYLFRKEGQNVTLSCEQNLNHDAMYWYRQDPGQGLRLIYYSQIVNDFQKGDIAEGYSVSREKKESFPLTVTSAQKNPTAFYLCASSRAPDSSYEQYFGPGTRLTVT.

This clone has just one count. J is TRBJ1-1 and V is TRBV2, with D perhaps matching TRBD1 (6 bases). This CDR3 spans 14 amino acids. Germline CDR1 reads SNHLY; CDR2 reads FYNNEI. With 6 bases removed from V and 1 base from J, the gap between germline ends came to 12 bases. CDR3 loop: CASSPTGGNTEAFF. CDR3 coding DNA: TGTGCCAGCAGCCCGACAGGCGGGAACACTGAAGCTTTCTTT.

The J gene is TRBJ2-5, the V gene TRBV11-3; 9 bases map to TRBD2. The J call is doubtful: the DNA matches TRBJ2-7 better. In germline, CDR1 is SGHNT, CDR2 YENEEA. This CDR3 spans 16 amino acids. DNA of the CDR3: TGTGCCAGCAGCCCTCCGGCCAGCGGGGGGCACTACGAGCAGTACTTC. Protein sequence: CASSPPASGGHYEQYF.

This clone was recorded only once. Here the CDR3 reads CASSLDRSGGPQHF. CDR3 coding DNA: TGTGCCAGCAGCTTAGACAGGTCGGGCGGGCCCCAGCATTTT. V gene TRBV11-1 combines with J gene TRBJ1-5, with a weak D call TRBD1 (5 bases). From germline, CDR1 is SGHAT and CDR2 FQDESV (reference sequence). V dropped 1 base and J dropped 9 bases, with 13 bases sitting between them. The CDR3 has 14 residues.

This chain connects TRBV6-6 to TRBJ2-1, with D perhaps matching TRBD1 (6 bases). The ends were cut back, 8 bases at V and 10 bases at J, with 12 bases in the middle. The CDR3 loop spans 11 amino acids. Germline lookup yields CDR1 MNHNY and CDR2 SVGAGI (reference sequence). The CDR3 loop reads CASRAGDEQFF. The CDR3 region has the DNA TGTGCCAGCCGGGCAGGGGACGAGCAGTTCTTC.

The chain couples TRBV7-9 to TRBJ1-2; possible D gene TRBD1, 5 bases. From germline, CDR1 is SEHNR and CDR2 FQNEAQ (reference sequence). The CDR3 sequence is 15 residues long. V was clipped by 1 base and J by 2 bases, with 11 bases between them. The CDR3 DNA is TGTGCCAGCAGCTTAGATCGGGGGTCGAACTATGGCTACACCTTC. Its protein is CASSLDRGSNYGYTF.

V usage is TRBV7-2 and J usage is TRBJ2-7, with a weak D call TRBD1 (5 bases). CDR1 is SGHTA and CDR2 is FQGNSA in the germline V gene. V dropped 6 bases and J dropped 2 bases, with 14 bases sitting between them. The CDR3 extends over 14 amino acids. The CDR3 DNA reads as TGTGCCAGCAGAGGGGCAGTGCGAACCTACGAGCAGTACTTC. As protein: CASRGAVRTYEQYF.

The DNA for the CDR3 is TGTGCCAGCAGTTTGGGGCGGCTCACCGGGGAGCTGTTTTTT. Amino acid sequence: CASSLGRLTGELFF. This sequence joins TRBV27 and TRBJ2-2; possibly TRBD1 for D (5 bases). The V and J ends lost 3 bases and 4 bases respectively, with 9 bases between them. The CDR3 extends over 14 amino acids. CDR1 and CDR2 from the germline V gene are MNHEY and SMNVEV (reference sequence).

J is TRBJ2-2 and V is TRBV25-1, with D possibly being TRBD2 (6 bases). Trimming left V 6 bases short and J 1 base short, with 9 bases between. Germline V gene data show CDR1 as MGHDK and CDR2 as SYGVNS. The CDR3 runs to 14 residues. The CDR3 loop reads CASRSGENTGELFF. The CDR3, as DNA: TGTGCCAGCAGATCGGGAGAGAACACCGGGGAGCTGTTTTTT.

The chain employs TRBV7-9 and TRBJ2-1, with 14 nucleotides matching TRBD2. The CDR3 spans 16 residues. Trimming cost V 5 bases and J 7 bases; bases outside gene matches: 7. Germline V lookup: CDR1 SEHNR, CDR2 FQNEAQ (reference sequence). The CDR3 region is CASSETSGGARNEQFF. The CDR3 DNA reads as TGTGCCAGCAGCGAGACTAGCGGGGGGGCAAGGAATGAGCAGTTCTTC.